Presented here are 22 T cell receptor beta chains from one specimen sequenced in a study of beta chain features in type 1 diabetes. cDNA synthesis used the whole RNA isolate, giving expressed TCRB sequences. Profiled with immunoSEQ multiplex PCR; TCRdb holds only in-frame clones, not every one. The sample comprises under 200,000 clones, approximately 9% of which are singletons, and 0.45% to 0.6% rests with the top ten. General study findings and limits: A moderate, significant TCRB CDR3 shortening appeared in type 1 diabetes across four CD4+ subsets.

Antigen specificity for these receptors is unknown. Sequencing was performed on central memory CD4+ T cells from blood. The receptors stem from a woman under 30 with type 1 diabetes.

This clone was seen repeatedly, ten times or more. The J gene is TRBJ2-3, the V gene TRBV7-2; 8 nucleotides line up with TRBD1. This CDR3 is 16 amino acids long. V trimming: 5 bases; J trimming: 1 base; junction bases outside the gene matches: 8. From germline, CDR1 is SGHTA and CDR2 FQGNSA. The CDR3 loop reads CASSPRTGQGTDTQYF. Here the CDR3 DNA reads TGTGCCAGCAGCCCCCGGACAGGGCAGGGCACAGATACGCAGTATTTT.

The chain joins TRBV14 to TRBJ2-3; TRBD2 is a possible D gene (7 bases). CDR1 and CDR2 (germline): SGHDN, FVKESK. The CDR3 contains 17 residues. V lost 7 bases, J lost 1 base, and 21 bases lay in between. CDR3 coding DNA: TGTGCCAGCACCCGAGGCGGGGGCGTTCGGGGCACAGATACGCAGTATTTT. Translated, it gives CASTRGGGVRGTDTQYF.

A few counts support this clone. Here the CDR3 DNA reads TGCAGCGTTGATCGGCAGGGGGGAGAGACCCAGTACTTC. Its translation is CSVDRQGGETQYF. This chain links TRBV29-1 with TRBJ2-5; possible D gene TRBD1, 7 bases. The V end lost 3 bases, the J end lost 4 bases, and 12 bases lay between the germline ends. This CDR3 contains 13 residues. Germline assignment: CDR1 SQVTM and CDR2 ANQGSEA.

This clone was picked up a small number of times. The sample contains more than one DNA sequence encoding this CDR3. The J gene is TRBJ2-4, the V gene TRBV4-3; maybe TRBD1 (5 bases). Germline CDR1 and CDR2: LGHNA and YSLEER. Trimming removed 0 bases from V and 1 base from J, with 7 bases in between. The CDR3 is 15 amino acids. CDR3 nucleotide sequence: TGCGCCAGCAGCCAAGAGACAGCGGCCAAAAACATTCAGTACTTC. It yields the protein CASSQETAAKNIQYF.

The CDR3 DNA follows: TGCGCCAGCAGCTTGGCGTCCAGGGGCGATGGCTACACCTTC. Translation gives CASSLASRGDGYTF. The chain uses TRBV5-1 and TRBJ1-2, with a weak D call TRBD1 (6 bases). The CDR3 contains 14 residues. V was cut by 0 bases and J by 6 bases, with 12 bases left in between. Per germline, CDR1 SGHRS and CDR2 YFSETQ.

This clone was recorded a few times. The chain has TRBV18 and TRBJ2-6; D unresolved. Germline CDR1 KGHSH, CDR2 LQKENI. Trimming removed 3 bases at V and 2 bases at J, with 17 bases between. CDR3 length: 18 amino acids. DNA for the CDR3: TGTGCCAGCTCACCTACCTTGTCAGTGGTGGCTGGGGCCAACGTCCTGACTTTC. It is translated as CASSPTLSVVAGANVLTF. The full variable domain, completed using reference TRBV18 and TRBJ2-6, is NAGVMQNPRHLVRRRGQEARLRCSPMKGHSHVYWYRQLPEEGLKFMVYLQKENIIDESGMPKERFSAEFPKEGPSILRIQQVVRGDSAAYFCASSPTLSVVAGANVLTFGAGSRLTVL.

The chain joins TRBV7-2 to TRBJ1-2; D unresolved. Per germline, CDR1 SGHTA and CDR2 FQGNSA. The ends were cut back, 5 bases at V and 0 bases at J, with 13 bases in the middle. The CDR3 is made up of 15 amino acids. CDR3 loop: CASSPGGSTNYGYTF. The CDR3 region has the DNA TGTGCCAGCAGCCCCGGCGGGTCTACTAACTATGGCTACACCTTC.

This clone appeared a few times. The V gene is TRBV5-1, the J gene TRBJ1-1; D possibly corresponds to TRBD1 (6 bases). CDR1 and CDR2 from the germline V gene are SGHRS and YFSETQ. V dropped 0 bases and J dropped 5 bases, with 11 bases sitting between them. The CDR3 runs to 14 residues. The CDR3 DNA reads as TGCGCCAGCAGCTTGGGTCCAGGGGAGACTGAAGCTTTCTTT. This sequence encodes CASSLGPGETEAFF.

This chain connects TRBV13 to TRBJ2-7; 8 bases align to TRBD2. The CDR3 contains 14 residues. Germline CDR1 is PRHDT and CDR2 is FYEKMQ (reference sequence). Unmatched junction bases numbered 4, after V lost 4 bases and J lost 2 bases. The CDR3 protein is CASSSGGQTYEQYF. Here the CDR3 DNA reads TGTGCCAGCAGCTCGGGGGGGCAGACCTACGAGCAGTACTTC.

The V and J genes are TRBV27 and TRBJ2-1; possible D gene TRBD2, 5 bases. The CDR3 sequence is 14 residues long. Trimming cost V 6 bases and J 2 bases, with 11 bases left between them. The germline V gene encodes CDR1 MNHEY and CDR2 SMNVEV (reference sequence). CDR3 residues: CASSAGRTYNEQFF. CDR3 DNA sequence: TGTGCCAGCAGCGCGGGTAGGACCTACAATGAGCAGTTCTTC.

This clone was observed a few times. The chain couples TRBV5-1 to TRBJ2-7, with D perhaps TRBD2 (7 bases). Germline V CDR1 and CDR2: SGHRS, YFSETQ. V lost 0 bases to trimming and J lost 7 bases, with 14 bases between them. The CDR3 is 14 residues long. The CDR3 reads CASSLAGGPGEQYF. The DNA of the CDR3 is TGCGCCAGCAGCTTGGCCGGGGGGCCTGGGGAGCAGTACTTC.

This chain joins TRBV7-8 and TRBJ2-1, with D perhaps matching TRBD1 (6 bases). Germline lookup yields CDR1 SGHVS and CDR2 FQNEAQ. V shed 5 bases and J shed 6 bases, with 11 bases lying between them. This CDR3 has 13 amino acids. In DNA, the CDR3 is TGTGCCAGCAGCCTGGACAGCTCCAATGAGCAGTTCTTC. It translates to CASSLDSSNEQFF.

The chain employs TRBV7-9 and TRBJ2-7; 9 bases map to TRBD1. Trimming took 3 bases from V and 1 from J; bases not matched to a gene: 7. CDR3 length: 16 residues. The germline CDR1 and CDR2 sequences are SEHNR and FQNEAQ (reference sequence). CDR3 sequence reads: CASSLGIDRGSYEQYF. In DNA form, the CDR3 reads TGTGCCAGCAGCTTGGGGATTGACAGGGGGTCCTACGAGCAGTACTTC.

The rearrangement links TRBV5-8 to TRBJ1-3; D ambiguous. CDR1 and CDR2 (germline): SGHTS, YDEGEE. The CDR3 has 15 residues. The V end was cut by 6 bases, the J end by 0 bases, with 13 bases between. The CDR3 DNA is TGTGCCAGCACCCGGGCCCGGGGCTCTGGAAACACCATATATTTT. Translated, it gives CASTRARGSGNTIYF. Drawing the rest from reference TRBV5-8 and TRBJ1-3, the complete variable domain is EAGVTQSPTHLIKTRGQQATLRCSPISGHTSVYWYQQALGLGLQFLLWYDEGEERNRGNFPPRFSGRQFPNYSSELNVNALELEDSALYLCASTRARGSGNTIYFGEGSWLTVV.

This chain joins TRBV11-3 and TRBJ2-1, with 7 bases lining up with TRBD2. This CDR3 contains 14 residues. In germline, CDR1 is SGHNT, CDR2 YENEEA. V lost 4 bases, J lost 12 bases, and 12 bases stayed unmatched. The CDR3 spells CASSSQRGGQGQFF. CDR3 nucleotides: TGTGCCAGCAGCTCCCAAAGGGGAGGGCAGGGGCAGTTCTTC.

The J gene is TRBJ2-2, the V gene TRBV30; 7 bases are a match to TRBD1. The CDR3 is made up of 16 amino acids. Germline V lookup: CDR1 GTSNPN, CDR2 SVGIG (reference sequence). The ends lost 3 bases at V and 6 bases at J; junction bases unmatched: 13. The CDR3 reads CAWRGTNRGRPGELFF. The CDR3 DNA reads TGTGCCTGGAGGGGCACCAACAGGGGCCGGCCCGGGGAGCTGTTTTTT.

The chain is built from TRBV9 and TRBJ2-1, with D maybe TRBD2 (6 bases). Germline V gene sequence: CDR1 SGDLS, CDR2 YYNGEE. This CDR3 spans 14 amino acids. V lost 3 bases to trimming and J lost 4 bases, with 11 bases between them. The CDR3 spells CASSDGREYNEQFF. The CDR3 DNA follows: TGTGCCAGCAGCGACGGGAGAGAATACAATGAGCAGTTCTTC.

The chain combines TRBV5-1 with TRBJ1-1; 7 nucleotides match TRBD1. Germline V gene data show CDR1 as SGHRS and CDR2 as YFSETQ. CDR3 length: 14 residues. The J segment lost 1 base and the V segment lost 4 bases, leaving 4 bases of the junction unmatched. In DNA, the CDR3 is TGCGCCAGCAGCCCCGGGACAGCGAACACTGAAGCTTTCTTT. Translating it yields CASSPGTANTEAFF.

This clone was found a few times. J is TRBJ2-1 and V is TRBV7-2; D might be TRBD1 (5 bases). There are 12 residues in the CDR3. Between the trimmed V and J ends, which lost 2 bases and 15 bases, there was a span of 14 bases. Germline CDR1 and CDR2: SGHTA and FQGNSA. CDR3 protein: CASSLFQGILFF. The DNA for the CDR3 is TGTGCCAGCAGCTTATTTCAGGGAATTCTGTTCTTC.

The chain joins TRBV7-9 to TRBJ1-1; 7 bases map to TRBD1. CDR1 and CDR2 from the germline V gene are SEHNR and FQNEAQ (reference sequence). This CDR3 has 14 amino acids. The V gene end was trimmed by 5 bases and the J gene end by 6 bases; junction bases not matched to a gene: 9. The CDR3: CASSPRQGEAEAFF. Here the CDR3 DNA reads TGTGCCAGCAGCCCCAGACAGGGAGAGGCTGAAGCTTTCTTT.

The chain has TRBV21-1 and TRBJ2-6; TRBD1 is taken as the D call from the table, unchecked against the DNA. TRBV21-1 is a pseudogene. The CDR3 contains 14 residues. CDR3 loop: CASSKQALANVLTF. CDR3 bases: TGTGCCAGCAGCAAGCAGGCTCTGGCCAACGTCCTGACTTTC.

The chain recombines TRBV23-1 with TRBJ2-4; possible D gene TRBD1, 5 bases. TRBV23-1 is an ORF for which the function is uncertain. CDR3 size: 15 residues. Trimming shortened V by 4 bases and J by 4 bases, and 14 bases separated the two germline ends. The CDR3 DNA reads TGCGCCAGCAGTCTACCAGGGTGGGGAAAAAACATTCAGTACTTC. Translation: CASSLPGWGKNIQYF.